This T cell receptor beta chain was obtained from a study of T-cell reconstitution after alpha-beta-depleted transplantation in children. General observations from the study: By about two months after transplant, alpha-beta T cells reportedly arose from several hundred graft clones that had expanded. After transplant, high TCRbeta diversity at day 60 in some patients arose from surviving recipient T cells and thymic progenitors. Diversity and T-cell counts at one year after transplant derived mostly from new T cells.

Unique molecular identifiers were incorporated when the TCRbeta library was constructed. In TCRdb, the PCR reads were re-called with MiXCR into one record per CDR3 protein. The data show almost 500,000 distinct CDR3 sequences, about 10% seen once. This clonotype was counted ten times or more. Its antigen is not identified. This TCR was recovered from a child aged 2 to 15 with inherited bone marrow failure, due to receive a stem cell transplant. The specimen was PBMCs, collected before TCRalphabeta/CD19-depleted stem cell transplant.

The CDR3 nucleotides are TGTGCCAGCAGTCCCGGACCATCCTATGGCTACACCTTC. It codes for CASSPGPSYGYTF. J is TRBJ1-2 and V is TRBV12-3 or TRBV12-4; D gene ambiguous. This CDR3 is built from 13 residues. V was shortened by 5 bases and J by 4 bases, with 11 bases between the two germline ends.